These T cell receptor beta chains were read from a single sample in a study of Ad26.COV2.S vaccination and SARS-CoV-2 variants. Data came from immunoSEQ multiplex PCR; TCRdb stores just in-frame clones and leaves some out. The sample has 300,000 to 400,000 clones; around 87% are singletons. The sequencing here drew on peripheral blood, taken in a trial of Ad26.COV2.S vaccine versus placebo. These receptors were obtained from a person aged 18-60 years who received the Ad26.COV2.S COVID-19 vaccine or a placebo. The CDR3 runs from the conserved cysteine through the conserved F or W. A D gene is named only where the DNA matches it firmly. The size field is filled for only some rows; it gives once, few, many or a size class.

v_call: TRBV20-1; clone_size: few; d_call: -; j_call: TRBJ1-4; cdr3_nt: TGCAGTCCCCTAATCGATGAAAAACTGTTTTTT; cdr3_aa: CSPLIDEKLFF
v_call: TRBV2; clone_size: -; d_call: -; j_call: TRBJ2-6; cdr3_nt: TGTGCCAGCAGGAGAAACTCTGGGGCCAACGTCCTGACTTTC; cdr3_aa: CASRRNSGANVLTF
v_call: TRBV5-4; clone_size: -; d_call: -; j_call: TRBJ1-1; cdr3_nt: TGTGCCAGCTTCCCATGGGGGAACACTGAAGCTTTCTTT; cdr3_aa: CASFPWGNTEAFF
v_call: TRBV6-5; clone_size: -; d_call: TRBD1; j_call: TRBJ1-1; cdr3_nt: TGTGCCAGCAGTCAGGACAGGGCGAACACTGAAGCTTTCTTT; cdr3_aa: CASSQDRANTEAFF
v_call: TRBV5-6; clone_size: -; d_call: -; j_call: TRBJ1-5; cdr3_nt: TGTGCCAGCAGCTTGTTCCCAGGTCGGGATAGCAATCAGCCCCAGCATTTT; cdr3_aa: CASSLFPGRDSNQPQHF
v_call: TRBV19; clone_size: -; d_call: -; j_call: TRBJ2-1; cdr3_nt: TGTGCCAGTAGTAGGGAGAGGGGTACGTTTGAGCAGTTCTTC; cdr3_aa: CASSRERGTFEQFF
v_call: TRBV5-1; clone_size: -; d_call: TRBD1; j_call: TRBJ1-2; cdr3_nt: TGCGCCAGCAGCTTGGAAGGACAGGGGGATGGCTACACCTTC; cdr3_aa: CASSLEGQGDGYTF
v_call: TRBV30; clone_size: -; d_call: -; j_call: TRBJ1-2; cdr3_nt: TGTGCCTGGAGTGCAAGGGGTCATGGCTACACCTTC; cdr3_aa: CAWSARGHGYTF
v_call: TRBV6-5; clone_size: -; d_call: TRBD1; j_call: TRBJ2-7; cdr3_nt: TGTGCCAGCATCTTAACGGACAGGTACTCCTACGAGCAGTACTTC; cdr3_aa: CASILTDRYSYEQYF
v_call: TRBV27; clone_size: -; d_call: TRBD1; j_call: TRBJ1-4; cdr3_nt: TGTGCCAGCAGTTTTGGACAGGGGAATGAAAAACTGTTTTTT; cdr3_aa: CASSFGQGNEKLFF
v_call: TRBV4-3; clone_size: -; d_call: TRBD2; j_call: TRBJ2-5; cdr3_nt: TGCGCCAGCAGCCACTCTAGCGGGGGGGTTGAGACCCAGTACTTC; cdr3_aa: CASSHSSGGVETQYF
v_call: TRBV4-2; clone_size: -; d_call: TRBD2; j_call: TRBJ2-3; cdr3_nt: TGTGCCAGCAGCCCCCCGGGACTAGCTGAAGATACGCAGTATTTT; cdr3_aa: CASSPPGLAEDTQYF
v_call: TRBV5-6; clone_size: -; d_call: TRBD1; j_call: TRBJ1-6; cdr3_nt: TGTGCCAGCAGCCCCAGGGGGTGGGATTCACCCCTCCACTTT; cdr3_aa: CASSPRGWDSPLHF
v_call: TRBV19; clone_size: few; d_call: TRBD1; j_call: TRBJ2-2; cdr3_nt: TGTGCCAGTAGTGCCCCGACAGGGGTCACCGGGGAGCTGTTTTTT; cdr3_aa: CASSAPTGVTGELFF
v_call: TRBV30; clone_size: -; d_call: -; j_call: TRBJ2-4; cdr3_nt: TGTGCCTGGAGTAGGACGGGATTCAAAAACATTCAGTACTTC; cdr3_aa: CAWSRTGFKNIQYF
v_call: TRBV30; clone_size: -; d_call: -; j_call: TRBJ2-3; cdr3_nt: TGTGCCTGGAGTACCCTGGGTCAACGAACCGATACGCAGTATTTT; cdr3_aa: CAWSTLGQRTDTQYF
v_call: TRBV7-9; clone_size: -; d_call: -; j_call: TRBJ2-6; cdr3_nt: TGTGCCAGCAGCCCACCTCCCCCGGCCAACGTCCTGACTTTC; cdr3_aa: CASSPPPPANVLTF
v_call: TRBV5-1; clone_size: -; d_call: -; j_call: TRBJ2-6; cdr3_nt: TGCGCCAGCAGCTCTCAGAACTCTGGGGCCAACGTCCTGACTTTC; cdr3_aa: CASSSQNSGANVLTF
v_call: TRBV3-1/TRBV3-2; clone_size: -; d_call: -; j_call: TRBJ1-2; cdr3_nt: TGTGCCAGCAGCCAAATACGGGGTGACTACACCTTC; cdr3_aa: CASSQIRGDYTF
v_call: TRBV7-9; clone_size: once; d_call: -; j_call: TRBJ2-4; cdr3_nt: TGTGCCAGCAGCTTCCCTGTTAAGGACATTCAGTACTTC; cdr3_aa: CASSFPVKDIQYF
v_call: TRBV12-3/TRBV12-4; clone_size: -; d_call: -; j_call: TRBJ1-1; cdr3_nt: TGTGCCAGCACCCTAGGGGGGAACGAAGCTTTCTTT; cdr3_aa: CASTLGGNEAFF
v_call: TRBV29-1; clone_size: -; d_call: -; j_call: TRBJ1-1; cdr3_nt: TGCAGCGCACACAGGGCGTTACAAAACACTGAAGCTTTCTTT; cdr3_aa: CSAHRALQNTEAFF